These T cell receptor beta chains were read from a single sample in a study of blood T cell repertoires in COVID-19. Measured with immunoSEQ multiplex PCR; TCRdb has only the in-frame clones, and not every one. In the table there are 300,000 to 400,000 clones, roughly 90% of which are singletons. Sequencing used peripheral blood. The receptors come from a woman aged 45-60 years with active or convalescent COVID-19. The CDR3 runs from the conserved cysteine through the conserved F or W. The order of the fields is clone size, D gene, V gene, J gene, CDR3 DNA, CDR3 protein. The D gene is left open where the match is weak. Clone size is stated in some rows and not others, as once, few, many or a class when expanded.

NA	TRBD2	TRBV27	TRBJ2-1	TGTGCCAGCAGTCTTCTTTGGGGGAGGGCCTACAATGAGCAGTTCTTC	CASSLLWGRAYNEQFF
NA	NA	TRBV6-5	TRBJ1-1	TGTGCCAGCAGGACCACAGCTTTGAACACTGAAGCTTTCTTT	CASRTTALNTEAFF
NA	NA	TRBV6-2/TRBV6-3	TRBJ1-2	TGTGCCAGCAGCGACTCCTCTAACTATGGCTACACCTTC	CASSDSSNYGYTF
NA	TRBD1	TRBV5-4	TRBJ1-1	TGTGCCAGCAGTTTTACAGGGGACACTGAAGCTTTCTTT	CASSFTGDTEAFF
NA	TRBD2	TRBV2	TRBJ2-2	TGTGCCACCACGCGGGGGGGCATCGGGGAGCTGTTTTTT	CATTRGGIGELFF
once	TRBD1	TRBV30	TRBJ1-1	TGTGCCTGGCAACAGGGGGCCACTGAAGCTTTCTTT	CAWQQGATEAFF
NA	NA	TRBV7-6	TRBJ2-1	TGTGCCAGCAGCTCTTTCAAACAGGGTTACTCCTACAATGAGCAGTTCTTC	CASSSFKQGYSYNEQFF
NA	NA	TRBV5-1	TRBJ2-5	TGCGCCAGCAGCTTGGCCACTAAAGAGACCCAGTACTTC	CASSLATKETQYF
NA	NA	TRBV19	TRBJ1-5	TGTGCCAGTACCTCGACAGAAAGCAATCAGCCCCAGCATTTT	CASTSTESNQPQHF
NA	TRBD1	TRBV29-1	TRBJ2-5	TGCAGCGTTGATTATTATTGGACAGGACACCAAGAGACCCAGTACTTC	CSVDYYWTGHQETQYF
once	TRBD2	TRBV5-1	TRBJ2-1	TGCGCCAGCAGCTTGAACCCTAGCGGGGGGTTGGAGCAGTTCTTC	CASSLNPSGGLEQFF
NA	TRBD1	TRBV29-1	TRBJ1-2	TGCAGCGTGGACAGGCCGACAGGGCCGGAAGGCTACACCTTC	CSVDRPTGPEGYTF
NA	NA	TRBV5-1	TRBJ2-5	TGCGCCAGCAGCTTGGGGCGGATTGGAGAGACCCAGTACTTC	CASSLGRIGETQYF
NA	NA	TRBV19	TRBJ1-2	TGTGCCAGTAGTATAGACTTCTCGGGCTATGGCTACACCTTC	CASSIDFSGYGYTF
NA	TRBD1	TRBV7-8	TRBJ2-2	TGTGCCAGCACCTCAGACAGGGTGCCTCTGGGGACCGGGGAGCTGTTTTTT	CASTSDRVPLGTGELFF
NA	TRBD1	TRBV28	TRBJ2-7	TGTGCCAGCAGTTTATGGGGGACAGGTAGCTCCTACGAGCAGTACTTC	CASSLWGTGSSYEQYF
many	NA	TRBV10-1	TRBJ2-3	TGCGCCAGCATATCCGGGGTTTGCACAGATACGCAGTATTTT	CASISGVCTDTQYF
NA	NA	TRBV19	TRBJ2-1	TGTGCCAGTAGTATGTACGTCGGGGGAGCCAATGAGCAGTTCTTC	CASSMYVGGANEQFF
NA	TRBD2	TRBV4-2	TRBJ2-3	TGTGCCAGCAGCCAAGAAAGCGGGACTAGCGGGGCTTATACGCAGTATTTT	CASSQESGTSGAYTQYF
NA	NA	TRBV28	TRBJ1-5	TGTGCCAGCAGTCCGCAACAGGGCTTCAATCAGCCCCAGCATTTT	CASSPQQGFNQPQHF
NA	TRBD2	TRBV7-6	TRBJ2-1	TGTGCCAGCAGCTTCTCGTCGGCTAGCGGGAATTACAATGAGCAGTTCTTC	CASSFSSASGNYNEQFF
NA	NA	TRBV20-1	TRBJ2-1	TGCAGTGCTAGTCCTAGCTACTCCTACAATGAGCAGTTCTTC	CSASPSYSYNEQFF
NA	NA	TRBV19	TRBJ1-1	TGTGCCAGTAGTAATACAGTGAACACTGAAGCTTTCTTT	CASSNTVNTEAFF
NA	NA	TRBV9	TRBJ1-4	TGTGCCAGCAGCGTAGGGCCAGGGAAAGGCGAAAAACTGTTTTTT	CASSVGPGKGEKLFF
NA	TRBD1	TRBV11-2	TRBJ1-1	TGTGCCAGCAGCTCCCCACAGGGGGTCCACACTGAAGCTTTCTTT	CASSSPQGVHTEAFF
NA	TRBD2	TRBV2	TRBJ2-2	TGTGCCAGCAACGACCTAGGACTAGCGGGGGGCACGGACACCGGGGAGCTGTTTTTT	CASNDLGLAGGTDTGELFF
NA	TRBD1	TRBV4-3	TRBJ2-1	TGCGCCAGCAGCCGAGAAAGGACAGGGGGATTGAATGAGCAGTTCTTC	CASSRERTGGLNEQFF
NA	NA	TRBV6-6	TRBJ1-4	TGTGCCAGCAGAGGATATCGGGAGAATGAAAAACTGTTTTTT	CASRGYRENEKLFF
once	TRBD1	TRBV29-1	TRBJ1-2	TGCAGCGTTTCCCCGACAGGGGCAACGTATGGCTACACCTTC	CSVSPTGATYGYTF
NA	NA	TRBV3-1/TRBV3-2	TRBJ1-2	TGTGCAACCGGTAGAGGGAACTATGGCTACACCTTC	CATGRGNYGYTF
NA	NA	TRBV7-2	TRBJ1-2	TGTGCCAGCAGCTTAGCGCCGGGACTGCCCTCTGGCTACACCTTC	CASSLAPGLPSGYTF
NA	NA	TRBV9	TRBJ1-1	TGTGCCAGCAGCGTAAGACGGGACACATTGAACACTGAAGCTTTCTTT	CASSVRRDTLNTEAFF
NA	TRBD1	TRBV28	TRBJ1-2	TGTGCCAGCACCCCTTTGGCGGGACAGAACGTCTATGGCTACACCTTC	CASTPLAGQNVYGYTF
NA	TRBD1	TRBV24-1	TRBJ2-1	TGTGCCACCAGTGCCGGGACAGACGCCTACAATGAGCAGTTCTTC	CATSAGTDAYNEQFF
NA	TRBD1	TRBV10-3	TRBJ2-7	TGTGCCATCAGTGGACAGACAGGGACGTCCGAGCAGTACTTC	CAISGQTGTSEQYF
NA	NA	TRBV6-5	TRBJ1-6	TGTGCCAGCAGTTACTCGCGATCACCCCTCCACTTT	CASSYSRSPLHF
NA	NA	TRBV15	TRBJ2-6	TGTGCCACCAGCAGGGGTCGGGGAGCTGGGGCCAACGTCCTGACTTTC	CATSRGRGAGANVLTF
NA	NA	TRBV5-1	TRBJ1-4	TGCGCCAGCAGCTTGGACATCCCTAATGAAAAACTGTTTTTT	CASSLDIPNEKLFF
NA	TRBD2	TRBV28	TRBJ2-7	TGTGCCAGCAGTCCCCTCAGCGGGGGAATCTACGAGCAGTACTTC	CASSPLSGGIYEQYF
NA	TRBD2	TRBV3-1/TRBV3-2	TRBJ2-7	TGTGCCAGCAGTTATATTCCCCGGACTAGCGGGAGCCCCAGGCTCGAGCAGTACTTC	CASSYIPRTSGSPRLEQYF
NA	NA	TRBV25-1	TRBJ2-3	TGTGCCAGCACCCAGGGTAGCACAGATACGCAGTATTTT	CASTQGSTDTQYF
once	NA	TRBV5-4	TRBJ2-2	TGTGCCAGCAGCGAACCGGGGGGCCGTGGCACCGGGGAGCTGTTTTTT	CASSEPGGRGTGELFF